This T cell receptor beta chain is from a study of T cell responses to AZD1222 COVID-19 vaccine. General study results and limits: Without day 14 samples, only post-peak T cell repertoires were studied. Unmutated variant regions are reportedly targeted by nearly half of spike-specific TCRs.

Generated by immunoSEQ multiplex PCR, the TCRdb table keeps only in-frame clones and is missing some. The data hold 90,000 to 150,000 clones, with around 86% observed a single time. V shed 0 bases and J shed 2 bases, with 10 bases lying between them. CDR1 is SGHAT, CDR2 FQNNGV, per germline. This CDR3 is built from 15 residues. Comments on this clone: Its antigen is not known.

V gene TRBV11-2 combines with J gene TRBJ1-2; maybe TRBD1 (5 bases). Here the sequenced sample was peripheral blood, taken on day 0 of AZD1222 vaccination. The origin of this receptor is an adult in good health. The CDR3 spells CASSLDPGLNYGYTF. The CDR3 DNA follows: TGTGCCAGCAGCTTAGACCCGGGGCTGAACTATGGCTACACCTTC.